This T cell receptor (beta chain) emerged from a study of T-cell memory formation after mild COVID-19. Study results and limitations: SARS-CoV-2 specificity of second-wave clones peaking day 37 was unconfirmed. Among contracting clones, CD4+ were mainly CM/EM and CD8+ enriched in EMRA.

The J segment lost 5 bases and the V segment lost 6 bases, leaving 7 bases of the junction unmatched. This CDR3 has 15 residues. Constant-segment primers and 5'RACE yielded cDNA libraries for TCR alpha and TCR beta, each carrying sample barcodes and UMIs. TCRdb re-called the 5' RACE reads with MiXCR, one entry per CDR3 protein. Here the sample spans some 46,000 distinct CDR3 sequences, over 6.5% being singletons. This clonotype showed up just a few times. Its antigen is not identified. The TCR originated in an adult who had mild COVID-19 (a few samples of this study predate the infection). Cell type and time point are not known. What was sequenced was PBMCs or a T cell subset sorted from them (not recorded which). The J gene is TRBJ1-4, the V gene TRBV12-3 or TRBV12-4; 9 bases are shared with TRBD1. The CDR3 reads CASRVGTGRNEKLFF. CDR3 sequence (DNA): TGTGCCAGCAGGGTAGGGACAGGGAGGAATGAAAAACTGTTTTTT.